The clone carrying this TCR beta chain was counted at least ten times. Its antigen is still unknown. The entry originates in a study of human T cells and chemical hapten exposure. The overall study: In the approximately 23-week study, patients were dosed weekly with diphenylcyclopropenone on the scalp throughout. Alopecia areata, totalis or universalis was found in mostly female patients. Study-wide points: TCRs at high frequency, those above 1 in 1000, did not change with DPC sensitization.

The library labeled individual cDNA molecules by adding unique molecular identifiers to them. MiXCR was run by TCRdb on the RACE reads, yielding one entry per CDR3 protein. The table includes 350,000 or so distinct CDR3 sequences, 5.5% to 8% detected once. Time point in this sample: patch test 1, 2 weeks after DPC sensitization. Indicated treatment: therapeutic diphenylcyclopropenone sensitization with weekly scalp DPC. Source: whole blood, taken in connection with sensitization to the hapten diphenylcyclopropenone (DPC). The receptor was derived from a woman younger than 35 with alopecia areata. Some clones in this sample may be carry-over from other donors' samples.

CDR3 sequence reads: CASSRQDSRTDTQYF. CDR3 sequence (DNA): TGTGCCAGCAGCCGTCAGGACAGCCGCACAGATACGCAGTATTTT. V and J are TRBV7-2 and TRBJ2-3, with TRBD1 as a possible D gene (6 bases). The CDR3 consists of 15 residues. Per germline, CDR1 SGHTA and CDR2 FQGNSA. Trimming pared 5 bases from V and 1 base from J, leaving 13 bases between.